A single sample gave rise to the 23 T cell receptor beta chains below, sequenced in a study of T cells in Graves' hyperthyroidism and ophthalmopathy. RNA transcripts were the template for amplifying TCR beta CDR3 regions. TCR CDR3 regions were first amplified by RT-PCR with HTBI primers. TCRdb re-derived calls from the multiplex PCR reads in MiXCR, one entry per CDR3 protein. Among about 410,000 distinct CDR3 sequences listed, 14% to 15% were seen once. Sequenced input: blood. All receptors derive from a man between 18 and 29 years old with Graves' ophthalmopathy.

This clonotype was seen repeatedly, ten times or more. The gene calls are TRBV24-1 and TRBJ1-2, with a tentative D call TRBD1 (5 bases). Germline V lookup: CDR1 KGHDR, CDR2 SFDVKD. This CDR3 comprises 15 residues. Trimming removed 3 bases at V and 4 bases at J, with 14 bases between. CDR3 residues: CATSDLTGPPYGYTF. As DNA, the CDR3 is TGTGCCACCAGTGATCTGACGGGGCCACCCTATGGCTACACCTTC.

This clonotype came up many times. The rearrangement links TRBV12-3 or TRBV12-4 to TRBJ1-2, with unresolved D. The CDR3 covers 13 residues. V lost 6 bases and J 2 bases, leaving 10 bases between the germline ends. This CDR3 reads CASSSRSNYGYTF. The CDR3 DNA reads as TGTGCCAGCAGCTCCAGATCGAACTATGGCTACACCTTC.

This clonotype showed up many times. This sequence joins TRBV18 and TRBJ1-5, with TRBD1 matching over 8 bases. With 3 bases clipped from V and 5 bases from J, the junction kept 6 bases outside the gene matches. The CDR3 length is 15 residues. Germline values: CDR1 KGHSH, CDR2 LQKENI. The CDR3 sequence: CASSPPGQGDQPQHF. The DNA for the CDR3 is TGTGCCAGCTCACCTCCAGGACAGGGCGATCAGCCCCAGCATTTT. The full variable domain, completed using reference TRBV18 and TRBJ1-5, is NAGVMQNPRHLVRRRGQEARLRCSPMKGHSHVYWYRQLPEEGLKFMVYLQKENIIDESGMPKERFSAEFPKEGPSILRIQQVVRGDSAAYFCASSPPGQGDQPQHFGDGTRLSIL.

This clonotype has just a few counts. The rearrangement joins TRBV6-1 to TRBJ2-5, with D possibly matching TRBD1 (5 bases). In germline, CDR1 is MNHNS, CDR2 SASEGT. Between the trimmed V and J ends, which lost 6 bases and 4 bases, there was a span of 9 bases. CDR3 length equals 12 residues. In nucleotides, the CDR3 is TGTGCCAGCAGGGGGCAGGGAGAGACCCAGTACTTC. Its translation: CASRGQGETQYF.

J is TRBJ2-1 and V is TRBV19; 9 bases align to TRBD2. The CDR3 has 15 residues. CDR1 LNHDA and CDR2 SQIVND come from the germline V gene (reference sequence). V gave up 3 bases and J gave up 3 bases; unmatched junction bases: 3. As DNA, the CDR3 is TGTGCCAGTAGTATGTCTAGCGGGGTCTACAATGAGCAGTTCTTC. Translated, it gives CASSMSSGVYNEQFF.

The chain carries TRBV27 and TRBJ2-2, with TRBD1 matching 8 bases. The CDR3 length is 15 residues. Trimming at V came to 6 bases and at J to 4 bases, leaving 7 bases not matched to a gene. CDR1 is MNHEY and CDR2 is SMNVEV in the germline V gene (reference sequence). The CDR3 coding sequence is TGTGCCAGCAGGCCGACAGGGGCGGGCACCGGGGAGCTGTTTTTT. Amino acid sequence: CASRPTGAGTGELFF.

This clonotype has ten or more counts. The chain is built from TRBV7-9 and TRBJ2-1, with 13 bases aligning to TRBD2. The germline V gene encodes CDR1 SEHNR and CDR2 FQNEAQ (reference sequence). V shed 5 bases and J 6 bases; nucleotides not matched to a gene: 10. This CDR3 is built from 17 residues. The CDR3 reads CASSRRGGLAGFNEQFF. For the CDR3, the DNA is TGTGCCAGCAGCCGGCGGGGGGGACTAGCGGGGTTCAATGAGCAGTTCTTC.

The chain combines TRBV20-1 with TRBJ2-1, with D maybe TRBD2 (6 bases). V was shortened by 5 bases and J by 7 bases, with 12 bases between the two germline ends. The CDR3 contains 12 residues. Germline V gene data show CDR1 as DFQATT and CDR2 as SNEGSKA (reference sequence). The CDR3 here is CSAVGGRNEQFF. In DNA, the CDR3 is TGCAGTGCTGTGGGGGGTCGGAATGAGCAGTTCTTC.

There are many counts of this clonotype. The chain uses TRBV15 and TRBJ1-4; 10 nucleotides align to TRBD1. Per germline, CDR1 LNHNV and CDR2 YYDKDF (reference sequence). The V segment lost 0 bases and the J segment 8 bases; nucleotides outside the gene matches: 15. The CDR3 is made up of 19 amino acids. The CDR3: CATSRDRLPAGTGAEKLFF. The CDR3 region has the DNA TGTGCCACCAGCAGAGATCGTTTACCTGCAGGGACAGGGGCGGAAAAACTGTTTTTT.

There are many counts of this clonotype. This chain joins TRBV11-3 and TRBJ2-1; D is ambiguous. Trimming took 3 bases from V and 5 from J, leaving 8 bases between them. The CDR3 contains 13 residues. The germline CDR1 and CDR2 sequences are SGHNT and YENEEA. CDR3 nucleotides: TGTGCCAGCAGCTTGTTCGCTGACAATGAGCAGTTCTTC. Translation: CASSLFADNEQFF.

The chain carries TRBV13 and TRBJ1-6; no firm D call. Germline CDR1 is PRHDT and CDR2 is FYEKMQ (reference sequence). V was clipped by 7 bases and J by 7 bases, with 20 bases between them. The CDR3 has 16 amino acids. In nucleotides, the CDR3 is TGTGCCAGCACCCTAGGAAAAGTCTCTTTCAATTCACCCCTCCACTTT. Its protein product is CASTLGKVSFNSPLHF. Based on the CDR3 plus reference TRBV13 and TRBJ1-6, the full variable domain is AAGVIQSPRHLIKEKRETATLKCYPIPRHDTVYWYQQGPGQDPQFLISFYEKMQSDKGSIPDRFSAQQFSDYHSELNMSSLELGDSALYFCASTLGKVSFNSPLHFGNGTRLTVT.

This clonotype has at least ten counts. This sequence joins TRBV12-3 or TRBV12-4 and TRBJ2-7, with a tentative D call TRBD1 (5 bases). The CDR3 totals 14 residues. V was pared by 2 bases and J by 5 bases, with 13 bases between. DNA for the CDR3: TGTGCCAGCAGTTTATTCCCAGGGTCTGACGAGCAGTACTTC. Amino acids: CASSLFPGSDEQYF.

The chain recombines TRBV27 with TRBJ2-3; TRBD2 matches at 11 bases. Per germline, CDR1 MNHEY and CDR2 SMNVEV (reference sequence). The CDR3 spans 18 residues. The trim removed 8 bases at V and 0 bases at J, leaving 13 bases unmatched. The CDR3 loop reads CASGRGLAGGRSTDTQYF. In DNA form, the CDR3 reads TGTGCCAGCGGTCGGGGTCTAGCGGGGGGCCGAAGCACAGATACGCAGTATTTT.

J is TRBJ2-1 and V is TRBV20-1; the match to TRBD2 covers 8 bases. This CDR3 has 14 amino acids. V gave up 3 bases and J gave up 5 bases; unmatched junction bases: 6. From germline, CDR1 is DFQATT and CDR2 SNEGSKA (reference sequence). CDR3 protein: CSASPTSDHNEQFF. The CDR3, as DNA: TGCAGTGCTAGCCCGACTAGCGACCACAATGAGCAGTTCTTC.

The CDR3 nucleotides read TGCGCCAGCAGTGACAGGACAAGACAGTTCTTC. It encodes CASSDRTRQFF. J is TRBJ2-1 and V is TRBV10-1; D might be TRBD1 (5 bases). The CDR3 covers 11 residues. The germline V and J ends were trimmed by 3 bases and 13 bases, with 10 bases remaining between them. Germline lookup yields CDR1 WNHNN and CDR2 SYGVQD (reference sequence).

This clonotype has at least ten counts. V usage is TRBV7-6 and J usage is TRBJ2-7, with 9 bases matching TRBD1. CDR1 and CDR2 from the germline V gene are SGHVS and FNYEAQ. The CDR3 totals 13 residues. J lost 6 bases, V lost 4 bases, and 4 bases had no gene match. The CDR3 DNA sequence: TGTGCCAGCAGCTCCGGGACAGGGCTCGAGCAGTACTTC. Amino acid sequence: CASSSGTGLEQYF.

This clonotype was recorded at least ten times. The gene calls are TRBV24-1 and TRBJ2-3; the D is unclear. With 10 bases removed from V and 0 bases from J, the gap between germline ends came to 13 bases. This CDR3 is built from 14 residues. Germline loops: CDR1 KGHDR, CDR2 SFDVKD. Written as DNA, the CDR3 is TGTGCCACTAAAATGGGTACTAGCACAGATACGCAGTATTTT. Amino acid sequence: CATKMGTSTDTQYF.

As concerns this clonotype: A single base separates this from a much larger clone, so it may be a read error. This chain links TRBV3-1 with TRBJ2-7; maybe TRBD2 (6 bases). The CDR3 has 15 residues. From germline, CDR1 is LGHDT and CDR2 YNNKEL (reference sequence). DNA for the CDR3: TGTGCCAGCAGCCAAGCCTGGAGGGCCAGCTACGTGCAGTACTTC. This translates into CASSQAWRASYVQYF.

V usage is TRBV11-3 and J usage is TRBJ2-6; 14 bases agree with TRBD2. After removal of 5 bases from V and 3 bases from J, the junction contained 6 bases not matched to a gene. CDR1 SGHNT and CDR2 YENEEA come from the germline V gene. The CDR3 has 18 residues. The CDR3 DNA reads as TGTGCCAGCAGCCGGGGGACTAGCGGGGGATTTGGGGCCAACGTCCTGACTTTC. This codes for CASSRGTSGGFGANVLTF. Based on the CDR3 plus reference TRBV11-3 and TRBJ2-6, the full variable domain is EAGVVQSPRYKIIEKKQPVAFWCNPISGHNTLYWYLQNLGQGPELLIRYENEEAVDDSQLPKDRFSAERLKGVDSTLKIQPAELGDSAVYLCASSRGTSGGFGANVLTFGAGSRLTVL.

This clonotype was picked up many times. The chain employs TRBV7-9 and TRBJ2-1; possible D gene TRBD1, 6 bases. Germline CDR1 SEHNR, CDR2 FQNEAQ (reference sequence). Trimming pared 5 bases from V and 4 bases from J, leaving 15 bases between. This CDR3 spans 15 amino acids. Here the CDR3 reads CASSHSGTYYNEQFF. CDR3 DNA sequence: TGTGCCAGCAGCCATTCCGGGACATATTACAATGAGCAGTTCTTC.

In its sample, this clonotype was seen many times. The genes are TRBV5-4 and TRBJ1-1; D unresolved. V was pared by 4 bases and J by 0 bases, with 10 bases between. This CDR3 has 14 amino acids. The germline CDR1 and CDR2 sequences are SGHNT and YYREEE (reference sequence). The CDR3 reads CASSEGTVNTEAFF. The CDR3 DNA follows: TGTGCCAGCAGCGAGGGAACCGTGAACACTGAAGCTTTCTTT.

The chain couples TRBV18 to TRBJ2-5; D not certain. The germline gives CDR1 KGHSH, CDR2 LQKENI. CDR3 size: 15 residues. V shed 3 bases and J shed 1 base, with 12 bases lying between them. The CDR3 coding sequence is TGTGCCAGCTCACCGCAAGGGCGGAGCCAAGAGACCCAGTACTTC. Translating gives CASSPQGRSQETQYF.

This chain joins TRBV24-1 and TRBJ1-1; no definite D call. Between the trimmed V and J ends, which lost 10 bases and 0 bases, there was a span of 8 bases. CDR1 KGHDR and CDR2 SFDVKD come from the germline V gene. The CDR3 totals 12 residues. The CDR3 region is CATPDLNTEAFF. For the CDR3, the DNA is TGTGCCACACCTGACCTGAACACTGAAGCTTTCTTT.